A selection of T cell receptor beta chains follows, all from one sample in a study of blood T cell repertoires in COVID-19. This table comes from immunoSEQ multiplex PCR, and its TCRdb copy is limited to in-frame clones, with some not included. Of approximately 80,000 clones in the sample, roughly 87% were seen once. The sample taken for sequencing was peripheral blood. The receptors come from a woman between 45 and 60 years old in a cohort sampled during active COVID-19. Each CDR3 is given with its conserved first and last residue. D genes are given only for firm matches.

J,D,V,CDR3,DNA
TRBJ2-7,TRBD2,TRBV18,CASSIFPPGGLYEQYF,TGTGCCAGCTCAATCTTCCCTCCGGGAGGGCTTTACGAGCAGTACTTC
TRBJ2-7,.,TRBV21-1,CASSEELTGVSYEQYF,TGTGCCAGCAGCGAAGAACTTACAGGAGTCTCCTACGAGCAGTACTTC
TRBJ2-2,.,TRBV27,CATTFGGELFF,TGTGCCACCACCTTCGGCGGGGAGCTGTTTTTT
TRBJ1-3,.,TRBV28,CASIKGGSGNTIYF,TGTGCCAGCATAAAGGGGGGGTCTGGAAACACCATATATTTT
TRBJ2-3,TRBD1,TRBV5-6,CASSLQGTAAGGTDTQYF,TGTGCCAGCAGCTTGCAGGGGACAGCAGCCGGTGGGACAGATACGCAGTATTTT
TRBJ1-1,.,TRBV11-2,CASSRQVGTEAFF,TGTGCCAGCAGTCGACAGGTTGGCACTGAAGCTTTCTTT
TRBJ2-1,.,TRBV19,CASSRAIASRDEQFF,TGTGCCAGTAGTAGGGCCATTGCTAGCCGCGATGAGCAGTTCTTC
TRBJ1-5,TRBD1,TRBV28,CASSLGQGGQPQHF,TGTGCCAGCAGTCTGGGACAGGGAGGGCAGCCCCAGCATTTT
TRBJ1-1,TRBD1,TRBV19,CASSITTGKTEAFF,TGTGCCAGTAGTATAACGACAGGGAAGACTGAAGCTTTCTTT
TRBJ1-2,TRBD1,TRBV6-1,CASSEQGARGYTF,TGTGCCAGCAGTGAACAGGGGGCACGGGGCTACACCTTC
TRBJ2-3,TRBD2,TRBV7-6,CASSLAAWRVAGEEDTQYF,TGTGCCAGCAGCTTAGCGGCCTGGAGGGTAGCGGGAGAGGAGGATACGCAGTATTTT
TRBJ1-4,TRBD1,TRBV15,CATSSAGTAEKLFF,TGTGCCACCAGCAGTGCCGGGACAGCTGAAAAACTGTTTTTT
TRBJ2-1,TRBD2,TRBV7-2,CASSHTITAGGYGEQFF,TGTGCCAGCAGCCATACTATTACGGCGGGAGGTTACGGTGAGCAGTTCTTC